The 9 T cell receptor beta chains below come from one sample, sequenced in a study of beta chain features in type 1 diabetes. The whole isolated RNA underwent reverse transcription, so sequencing captured expressed TCRB transcripts. Repertoires were generated with immunoSEQ multiplex PCR, while TCRdb's copy carries only in-frame clones and drops some. Altogether roughly 450,000 clones are present, roughly an eighth being singletons, with the ten largest covering approximately 0.045%. What was sequenced was naive CD4+ T cells from blood. These receptors were collected from a woman younger than 35 in good health.

The chain joins TRBV12-5 to TRBJ2-5; unclear D gene. Trimming removed 7 bases at V and 5 bases at J, with 14 bases between. The CDR3 covers 13 residues. Germline loops: CDR1 LGHNT, CDR2 FRNRAP. CDR3 nucleotide sequence: TGTGCTAGTGCCTCAGCGAGCCGGGAGACCCAGTACTTC. It yields the protein CASASASRETQYF.

This clone was seen only a few times. This chain connects TRBV7-9 to TRBJ1-1; tentative D call: TRBD1 (5 bases). The germline CDR1 and CDR2 sequences are SEHNR and FQNEAQ (reference sequence). This CDR3 spans 13 amino acids. V lost 6 bases, J lost 0 bases, and 8 bases lay in between. CDR3 bases: TGTGCCAGCAGAGAGACAGTGAACACTGAAGCTTTCTTT. Residues: CASRETVNTEAFF.

Only a few counts were recorded for this clone. The chain combines TRBV13 with TRBJ1-5; no clear D gene. V was clipped by 2 bases and J by 6 bases, with 5 bases between them. Germline V gene data show CDR1 as PRHDT and CDR2 as FYEKMQ (reference sequence). This CDR3 has 12 residues. The CDR3: CASSLTGQPQHF. CDR3 sequence (DNA): TGTGCCAGCAGCTTAACGGGTCAGCCCCAGCATTTT.

This clone has a handful of counts. The J gene is TRBJ2-1, the V gene TRBV29-1, with D tentatively TRBD1 (5 bases). In germline, CDR1 is SQVTM, CDR2 ANQGSEA. The CDR3 extends over 13 amino acids. The V end lost 2 bases, the J end lost 9 bases, and 14 bases lay between the germline ends. CDR3 DNA: TGCAGCGTTGAAACCCTAAGAGACAGTGAGCAGTTCTTC. It translates to CSVETLRDSEQFF.

The gene calls are TRBV25-1 and TRBJ2-2, with TRBD2 matching over 7 bases. With 1 base clipped from V and 6 bases from J, the junction kept 2 bases outside the gene matches. Germline loops: CDR1 MGHDK, CDR2 SYGVNS. The length of the CDR3 is 14 residues. CDR3 amino acids: CASSEWEGPGELFF. CDR3 DNA: TGTGCCAGCAGTGAATGGGAGGGTCCCGGGGAGCTGTTTTTT.

The gene calls are TRBV29-1 and TRBJ2-1, with 8 bases aligning to TRBD2. The CDR3 runs to 14 residues. Germline V lookup: CDR1 SQVTM, CDR2 ANQGSEA. V trimming: 4 bases; J trimming: 4 bases; junction bases outside the gene matches: 6. DNA for the CDR3: TGCAGCGTTGTAGCGGGGAGGGTGTACAATGAGCAGTTCTTC. It specifies CSVVAGRVYNEQFF.

This clone has only a few counts. The V and J genes are TRBV7-9 and TRBJ2-7; D possibly uses TRBD1 or TRBD2 (5 bases each). V lost 2 bases, J lost 2 bases, and 13 bases lay in between. Germline V CDR1 and CDR2: SEHNR, FQNEAQ (reference sequence). This CDR3 contains 15 residues. The CDR3 protein is CASSLHSGGAYEQYF. For the CDR3, the DNA is TGTGCCAGCAGCTTACATTCTGGGGGTGCCTACGAGCAGTACTTC.

This chain connects TRBV5-1 to TRBJ2-1; no firm D call. The CDR3 extends over 15 amino acids. CDR1 is SGHRS and CDR2 is YFSETQ in the germline V gene. The V end was cut by 0 bases, the J end by 6 bases, with 13 bases between. The CDR3 here is CASSLARLSGNEQFF. The CDR3 DNA sequence: TGCGCCAGCAGCTTGGCGAGACTGAGTGGCAATGAGCAGTTCTTC.

The rearrangement links TRBV9 to TRBJ2-7; D is perhaps TRBD2 (6 bases). Trimming removed 0 bases at V and 4 bases at J, with 11 bases between. The germline V gene encodes CDR1 SGDLS and CDR2 YYNGEE. This CDR3 comprises 14 residues. The CDR3 sequence: CASSVATGAYEQYF. CDR3 nucleotide sequence: TGTGCCAGCAGCGTAGCGACGGGAGCTTACGAGCAGTACTTC.